This T cell receptor beta chain was sequenced for a study of T cell changes during pregnancy in multiple sclerosis. The CDR3 runs to 16 residues. Germline lookup yields CDR1 SQVTM and CDR2 ANQGSEA. V was cut by 6 bases and J by 2 bases, with 19 bases left in between. Here immunoSEQ multiplex PCR was the method, and the copy in TCRdb shows in-frame clones only, minus some. This sample carries 15,000 to 20,000 clones, roughly 90% of them seen once, and the ten largest clones take over 10%. This clonotype was obtained from a female donor in good health, enrolled as a control in a pregnancy study. This sequence joins TRBV29-1 and TRBJ2-2; TRBD1 might be the D (6 bases). The starting material was CD8+ T cells from peripheral blood mononuclear cells, obtained after pregnancy. For the CDR3, the DNA is TGCAGCGTCCTGACCGGGACACCAAGAAACACCGGGGAGCTGTTTTTT. Translation: CSVLTGTPRNTGELFF.